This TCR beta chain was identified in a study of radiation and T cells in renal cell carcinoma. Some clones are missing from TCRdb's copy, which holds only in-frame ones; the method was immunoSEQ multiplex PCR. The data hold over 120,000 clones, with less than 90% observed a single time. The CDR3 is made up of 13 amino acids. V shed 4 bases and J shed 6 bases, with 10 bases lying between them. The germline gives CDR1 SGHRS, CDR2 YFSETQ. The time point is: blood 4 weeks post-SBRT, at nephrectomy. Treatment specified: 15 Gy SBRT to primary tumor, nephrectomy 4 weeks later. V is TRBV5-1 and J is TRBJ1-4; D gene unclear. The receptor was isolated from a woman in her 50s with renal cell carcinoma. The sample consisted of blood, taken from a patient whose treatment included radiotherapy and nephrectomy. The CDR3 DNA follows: TGCGCCAGCAGCCCCAACCTCGATGAAAAACTGTTTTTT. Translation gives CASSPNLDEKLFF.